The 16 T cell receptor beta chains listed next were all sequenced from one sample in a study of T cell repertoires in cytomegalovirus infection. TCRdb recomputed calls from the reads with MiXCR, one row per CDR3 protein. The repertoire has about 740,000 distinct CDR3 sequences, less than 40% of them found once; the top ten carry 2.5% to 3%. Sequencing input: PBMCs. Receptors were obtained from a human donor in good health (CMV status not recorded). Some clones in this sample may be carry-over from other donors' samples.

The chain carries TRBV28 and TRBJ1-2, with 8 bases that match TRBD1. The CDR3 is 14 residues long. Germline CDR1 is MDHEN and CDR2 is SYDVKM. V gave up 3 bases and J gave up 8 bases; unmatched junction bases: 8. In DNA form, the CDR3 reads TGTGCCAGCAGTTTTGCAGGGGGCCCTGGAGGCTACACCTTC. Encoded protein: CASSFAGGPGGYTF.

The chain recombines TRBV6-5 with TRBJ2-4; 9 nucleotides match TRBD1. V shed 0 bases, J shed 7 bases, and the junction held 4 bases outside the gene matches. The length of the CDR3 is 15 residues. The germline V gene encodes CDR1 MNHEY and CDR2 SVGAGI. CDR3 DNA sequence: TGTGCCAGCAGTTACTCGACAGGGGGAAGGAACATTCAGTACTTC. This encodes CASSYSTGGRNIQYF.

In its sample, this clonotype was seen many times. The rearrangement links TRBV7-2 to TRBJ1-2; TRBD1 agrees at 9 bases. Unmatched junction bases numbered 6, after V lost 4 bases and J lost 9 bases. There are 13 residues in the CDR3. Germline CDR1 SGHTA, CDR2 FQGNSA. The CDR3 DNA reads TGTGCCAGCAGCTCGGGACAGGGTGGTAGCTACACCTTC. The encoded protein is CASSSGQGGSYTF.

This clonotype was seen more than once but under ten times. V is TRBV7-2 and J is TRBJ2-1; a possible D gene is TRBD2 (7 bases). Trimming left V 1 base short and J 3 bases short, with 31 bases between. The germline V gene has CDR1 SGHTA and CDR2 FQGNSA. The CDR3 length is 22 residues. This CDR3 reads CASSLGQWGLAGDGVIYNEQFF. The CDR3 DNA reads as TGTGCCAGCAGCTTAGGTCAGTGGGGGCTCGCGGGGGACGGGGTAATCTACAATGAGCAGTTCTTC.

The rearrangement joins TRBV28 to TRBJ1-1, with D unresolved. Germline V CDR1 and CDR2: MDHEN, SYDVKM. Trimming left V 8 bases short and J 0 bases short, with 10 bases between. This CDR3 is 13 amino acids long. CDR3 sequence: CASFEGMNTEAFF. The CDR3 bases are TGTGCCAGCTTCGAGGGTATGAACACTGAAGCTTTCTTT.

The chain links TRBV5-1 to TRBJ1-1, with D maybe TRBD1 (6 bases). There are 18 residues in the CDR3. Germline CDR1 SGHRS, CDR2 YFSETQ. V lost 0 bases and J 0 bases, leaving 18 bases between the germline ends. Written as DNA, the CDR3 is TGCGCCAGCAGCTTGGTTGGGTTACAGGGCGGTATGAACACTGAAGCTTTCTTT. This translates into CASSLVGLQGGMNTEAFF.

This clonotype has a count of ten or more. This chain connects TRBV7-2 to TRBJ2-7; D remains unclear. V was shortened by 4 bases and J by 7 bases, with 8 bases between the two germline ends. The CDR3 spans 11 residues. Germline loops: CDR1 SGHTA, CDR2 FQGNSA. The CDR3 loop is CASSSFMEQYF. CDR3 bases: TGTGCCAGCAGCTCCTTTATGGAGCAGTACTTC.

The CDR3 region is CASSPGQGHSIQYF. The DNA for the CDR3 is TGTGCCAGTTCACCGGGACAGGGACACAGCATTCAGTACTTC. J is TRBJ2-4 and V is TRBV19; 9 nucleotides match TRBD1. The CDR3 covers 14 residues. Germline V gene sequence: CDR1 LNHDA, CDR2 SQIVND (reference sequence). V lost 8 bases, J lost 9 bases, and 11 bases stayed unmatched.

This clonotype is a singleton in its sample. The chain recombines TRBV14 with TRBJ1-3; 7 bases match TRBD1. The V gene's germline CDR1 is SGHDN and CDR2 FVKESK. The CDR3 contains 16 residues. V gave up 5 bases and J gave up 3 bases; unmatched junction bases: 10. CDR3 sequence (DNA): TGTGCCAGCAGCTTATTTGACAGGGTGTTTGGAAACACCATATATTTT. It is translated as CASSLFDRVFGNTIYF.

The sample holds many counts of this clonotype. The V gene is TRBV7-8, the J gene TRBJ2-2; D possibly corresponds to TRBD1 (5 bases). Looked up from germline, CDR1 is SGHVS and CDR2 is FQNEAQ. The CDR3 covers 13 residues. Trimming stripped 0 bases from V and 7 bases from J, with 6 bases between. The CDR3 protein is CASSLATGGELFF. The DNA of the CDR3 is TGTGCCAGCAGCTTAGCAACAGGCGGGGAGCTGTTTTTT.

Comment on this clonotype: This may come from a read error, since a much larger clone is one base off. The gene calls are TRBV6-1 and TRBJ2-7; tentatively, D is TRBD2 (5 bases). The CDR3 is 17 residues long. V dropped 7 bases and J dropped 3 bases, with 25 bases sitting between them. The V gene's germline CDR1 is MNHNS and CDR2 SASEGT. The CDR3 DNA is TGTGCCAGCATTGAGGTAGTAGAGAGGGCGCCCCACTACGAGCAGTACTTC. It translates to CASIEVVERAPHYEQYF.

The chain employs TRBV14 and TRBJ2-3, with unresolved D. Trimming left V 6 bases short and J 0 bases short, with 10 bases between. Per the germline V gene, CDR1 is SGHDN and CDR2 is FVKESK. CDR3 length equals 14 residues. The CDR3 nucleotides read TGTGCCAGCAGAGGATCAGGAAGCACAGATACGCAGTATTTT. Amino acid sequence: CASRGSGSTDTQYF.

This clonotype was counted a few times. This rearrangement joins TRBV28 to TRBJ2-1; D not resolved. Trimming took 5 bases from V and 0 from J, leaving 14 bases between them. The CDR3 totals 16 residues. Germline CDR1 reads MDHEN; CDR2 reads SYDVKM. The CDR3 region is CASSPPVRSSYNEQFF. The CDR3 DNA is TGTGCCAGCAGTCCTCCTGTGAGGAGCTCCTACAATGAGCAGTTCTTC. The full variable domain, completed using reference TRBV28 and TRBJ2-1, is DVKVTQSSRYLVKRTGEKVFLECVQDMDHENMFWYRQDPGLGLRLIYFSYDVKMKEKGDIPEGYSVSREKKERFSLILESASTNQTSMYLCASSPPVRSSYNEQFFGPGTRLTVL.

This clonotype came up once. The chain couples TRBV6-2 or TRBV6-3 to TRBJ2-7, with D possibly matching TRBD2 (5 bases). Trimming cost V 5 bases and J 6 bases, with 17 bases left between them. The V gene's germline CDR1 is MNHEY and CDR2 SVGEGT. The CDR3 runs to 14 residues. CDR3 residues: CASSAPTNSLEQYF. For the CDR3, the DNA is TGTGCCAGCAGTGCCCCGACTAACTCCCTCGAGCAGTACTTC.

The genes are TRBV4-1 and TRBJ1-5, with D unclear. This CDR3 is built from 14 residues. Germline assignment: CDR1 MGHRA and CDR2 YSYEKL. The V end lost 1 base, the J end lost 7 bases, and 11 bases lay between the germline ends. The CDR3: CASSQVNPSQPQHF. CDR3 sequence (DNA): TGCGCCAGCAGCCAAGTCAACCCTTCCCAGCCCCAGCATTTT.

V usage is TRBV6-5 and J usage is TRBJ2-2; no clear D. There are 17 residues in the CDR3. CDR1 and CDR2 from the germline V gene are MNHEY and SVGAGI. Trimming left V 5 bases short and J 2 bases short, with 18 bases between. CDR3 in amino acids: CASSARTVGRNTGELFF. The CDR3 bases are TGTGCCAGCAGTGCCCGGACCGTCGGGCGCAACACCGGGGAGCTGTTTTTT.